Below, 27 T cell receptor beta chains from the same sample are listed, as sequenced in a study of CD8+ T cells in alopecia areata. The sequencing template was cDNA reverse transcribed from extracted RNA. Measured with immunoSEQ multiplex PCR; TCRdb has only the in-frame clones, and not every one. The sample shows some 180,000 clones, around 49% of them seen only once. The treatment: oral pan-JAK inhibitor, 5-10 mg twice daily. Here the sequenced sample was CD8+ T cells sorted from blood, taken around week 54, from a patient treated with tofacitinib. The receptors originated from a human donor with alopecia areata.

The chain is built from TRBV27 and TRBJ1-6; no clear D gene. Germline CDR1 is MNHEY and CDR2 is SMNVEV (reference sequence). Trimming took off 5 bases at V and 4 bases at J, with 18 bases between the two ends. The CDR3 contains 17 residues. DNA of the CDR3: TGTGCCAGCAGTAATCTCGGACGCACACCTTATAATTCACCCCTCCACTTT. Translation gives CASSNLGRTPYNSPLHF.

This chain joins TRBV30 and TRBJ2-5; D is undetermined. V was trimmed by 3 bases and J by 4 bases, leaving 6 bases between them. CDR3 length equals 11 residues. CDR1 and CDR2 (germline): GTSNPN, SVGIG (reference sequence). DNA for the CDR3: TGTGCCTGGAGCGCATCAGAGACCCAGTACTTC. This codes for CAWSASETQYF.

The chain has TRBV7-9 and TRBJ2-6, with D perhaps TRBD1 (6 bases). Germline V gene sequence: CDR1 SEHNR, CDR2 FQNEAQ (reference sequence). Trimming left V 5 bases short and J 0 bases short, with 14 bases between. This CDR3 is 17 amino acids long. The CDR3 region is CASSQNDRSSGANVLTF. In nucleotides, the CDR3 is TGTGCCAGCAGCCAAAACGACAGGAGCTCTGGGGCCAACGTCCTGACTTTC.

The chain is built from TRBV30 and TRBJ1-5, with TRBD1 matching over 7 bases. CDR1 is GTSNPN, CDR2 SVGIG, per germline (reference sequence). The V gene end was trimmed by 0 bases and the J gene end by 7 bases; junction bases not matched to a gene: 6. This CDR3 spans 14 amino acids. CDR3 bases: TGTGCCTGGAGTGTACCAGGGGGTGGCCAGCCCCAGCATTTT. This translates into CAWSVPGGGQPQHF.

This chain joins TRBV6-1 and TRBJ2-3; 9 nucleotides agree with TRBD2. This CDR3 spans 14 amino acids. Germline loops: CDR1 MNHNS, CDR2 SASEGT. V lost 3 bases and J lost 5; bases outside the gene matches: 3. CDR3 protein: CASSERGGGDTQYF. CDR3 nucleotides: TGTGCCAGCAGTGAGCGGGGGGGAGGAGATACGCAGTATTTT.

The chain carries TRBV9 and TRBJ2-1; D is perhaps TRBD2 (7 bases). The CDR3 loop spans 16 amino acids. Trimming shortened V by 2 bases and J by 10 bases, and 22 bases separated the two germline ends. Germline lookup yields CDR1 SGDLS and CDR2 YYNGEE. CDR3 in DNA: TGTGCCAGCAGCGTGAACCGGCGGGGGCCCCTACGAGAGCAGTTCTTC. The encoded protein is CASSVNRRGPLREQFF.

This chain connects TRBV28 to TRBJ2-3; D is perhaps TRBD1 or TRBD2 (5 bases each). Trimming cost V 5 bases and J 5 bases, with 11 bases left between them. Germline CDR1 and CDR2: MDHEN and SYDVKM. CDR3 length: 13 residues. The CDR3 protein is CASSPGAGDTQYF. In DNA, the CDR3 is TGTGCCAGCAGTCCCGGGGCGGGAGATACGCAGTATTTT.

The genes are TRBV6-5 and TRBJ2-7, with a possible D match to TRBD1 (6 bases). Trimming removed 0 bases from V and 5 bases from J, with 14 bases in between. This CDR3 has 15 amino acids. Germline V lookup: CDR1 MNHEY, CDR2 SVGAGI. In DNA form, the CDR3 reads TGTGCCAGCAGTTACTCAAGGGGCAGGGGCAACGAGCAGTACTTC. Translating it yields CASSYSRGRGNEQYF.

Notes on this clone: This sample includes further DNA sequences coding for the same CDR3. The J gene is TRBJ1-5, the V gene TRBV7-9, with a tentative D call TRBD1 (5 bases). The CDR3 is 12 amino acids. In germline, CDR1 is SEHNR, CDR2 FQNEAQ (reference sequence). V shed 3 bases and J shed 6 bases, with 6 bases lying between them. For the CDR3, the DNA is TGTGCCAGCAGCTTGGGGGGTCAGCCCCAGCATTTT. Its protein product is CASSLGGQPQHF.

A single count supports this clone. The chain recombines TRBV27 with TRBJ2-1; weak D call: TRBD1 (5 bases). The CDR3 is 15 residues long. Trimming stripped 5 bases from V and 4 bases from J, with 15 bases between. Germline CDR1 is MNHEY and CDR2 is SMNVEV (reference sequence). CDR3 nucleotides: TGTGCCAGCAGTCCCAACCCTGCAGGGTACAATGAGCAGTTCTTC. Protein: CASSPNPAGYNEQFF.

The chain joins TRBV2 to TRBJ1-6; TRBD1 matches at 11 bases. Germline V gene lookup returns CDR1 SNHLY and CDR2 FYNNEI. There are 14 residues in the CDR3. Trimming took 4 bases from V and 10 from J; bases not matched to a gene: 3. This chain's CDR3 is CASSGTGGQSPLHF. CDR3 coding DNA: TGTGCCAGCAGTGGGACAGGGGGCCAATCACCCCTCCACTTT. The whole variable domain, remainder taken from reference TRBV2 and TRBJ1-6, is EPEVTQTPSHQVTQMGQEVILRCVPISNHLYFYWYRQILGQKVEFLVSFYNNEISEKSEIFDDQFSVERPDGSNFTLKIRSTKLEDSAMYFCASSGTGGQSPLHFGNGTRLTVT.

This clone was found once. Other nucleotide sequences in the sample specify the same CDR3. The CDR3 DNA sequence: TGTGCCAGCAGCGTAGGGGACTCGTACAATGAGCAGTTCTTC. Amino acid sequence: CASSVGDSYNEQFF. V gene TRBV9 combines with J gene TRBJ2-1; D possibly corresponds to TRBD2 (6 bases). V was cut by 0 bases and J by 4 bases, with 8 bases left in between. The V gene's germline CDR1 is SGDLS and CDR2 YYNGEE. CDR3 length equals 14 residues.

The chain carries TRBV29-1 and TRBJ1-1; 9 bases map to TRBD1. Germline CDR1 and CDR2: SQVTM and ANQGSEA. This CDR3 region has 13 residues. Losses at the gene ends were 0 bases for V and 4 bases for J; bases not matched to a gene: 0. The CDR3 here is CSVEETGGTEAFF. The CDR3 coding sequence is TGCAGCGTTGAAGAGACAGGGGGCACTGAAGCTTTCTTT.

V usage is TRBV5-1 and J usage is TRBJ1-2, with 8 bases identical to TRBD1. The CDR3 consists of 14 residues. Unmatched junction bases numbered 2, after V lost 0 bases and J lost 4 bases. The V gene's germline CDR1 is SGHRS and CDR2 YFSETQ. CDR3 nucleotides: TGCGCCAGCAGCTTGGCAGGGGGCGGCTATGGCTACACCTTC. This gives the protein CASSLAGGGYGYTF.

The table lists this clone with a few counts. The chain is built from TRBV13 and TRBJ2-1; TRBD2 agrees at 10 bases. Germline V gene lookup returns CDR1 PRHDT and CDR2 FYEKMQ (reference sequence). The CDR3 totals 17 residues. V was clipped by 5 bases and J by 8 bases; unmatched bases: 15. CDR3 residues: CASSPLVLAGARDEQFF. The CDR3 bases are TGTGCCAGCAGCCCCCTCGTCCTAGCGGGGGCCCGGGATGAGCAGTTCTTC.

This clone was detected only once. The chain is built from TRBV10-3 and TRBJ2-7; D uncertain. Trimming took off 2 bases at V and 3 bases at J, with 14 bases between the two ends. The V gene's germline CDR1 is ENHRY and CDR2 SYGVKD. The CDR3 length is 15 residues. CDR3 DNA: TGTGCCATCAGTGAGGTCACCGGGCCACGCTACGAGCAGTACTTC. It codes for CAISEVTGPRYEQYF.

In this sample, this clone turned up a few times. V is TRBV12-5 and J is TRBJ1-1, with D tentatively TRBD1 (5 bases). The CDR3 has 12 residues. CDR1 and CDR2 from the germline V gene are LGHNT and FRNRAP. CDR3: CALRGEDTEAFF. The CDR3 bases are TGTGCCCTACGGGGGGAAGACACTGAAGCTTTCTTT.

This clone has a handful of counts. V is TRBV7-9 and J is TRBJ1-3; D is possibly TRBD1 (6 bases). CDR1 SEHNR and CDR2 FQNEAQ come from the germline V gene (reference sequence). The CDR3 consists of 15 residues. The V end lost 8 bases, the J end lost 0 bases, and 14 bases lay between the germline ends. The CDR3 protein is CASGNSGDSGNTIYF. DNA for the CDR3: TGTGCCAGCGGAAATTCAGGGGACTCTGGAAACACCATATATTTT.

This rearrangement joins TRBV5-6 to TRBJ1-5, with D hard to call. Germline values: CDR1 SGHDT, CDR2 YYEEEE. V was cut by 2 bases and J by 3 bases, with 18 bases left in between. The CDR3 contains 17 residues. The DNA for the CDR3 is TGTGCCAGCAGCTTTGGTGCTTTGGACGGATTCAATCAGCCCCAGCATTTT. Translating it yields CASSFGALDGFNQPQHF.

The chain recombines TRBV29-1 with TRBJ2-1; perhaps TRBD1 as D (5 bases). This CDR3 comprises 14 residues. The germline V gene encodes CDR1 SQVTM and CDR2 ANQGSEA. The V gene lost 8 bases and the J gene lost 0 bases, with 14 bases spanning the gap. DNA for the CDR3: TGCAGCCAGGGTGCCTTGAGCTCCTACAATGAGCAGTTCTTC. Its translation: CSQGALSSYNEQFF.

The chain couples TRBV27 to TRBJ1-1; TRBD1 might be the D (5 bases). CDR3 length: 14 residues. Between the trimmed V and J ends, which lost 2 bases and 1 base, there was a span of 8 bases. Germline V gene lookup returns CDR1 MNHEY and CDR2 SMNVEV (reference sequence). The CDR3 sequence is CASSLGGANTEAFF. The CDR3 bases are TGTGCCAGCAGTTTAGGCGGGGCGAACACTGAAGCTTTCTTT.

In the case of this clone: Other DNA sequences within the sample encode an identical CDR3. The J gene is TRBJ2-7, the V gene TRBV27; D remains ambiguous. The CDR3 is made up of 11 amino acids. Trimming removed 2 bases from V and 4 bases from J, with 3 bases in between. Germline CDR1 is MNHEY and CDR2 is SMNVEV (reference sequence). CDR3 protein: CASSLGYEQYF. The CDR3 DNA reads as TGTGCCAGCAGTTTAGGTTACGAGCAGTACTTC.

The CDR3 nucleotides are TGTGCCAGTAGCCCTGTGGGGCAGGGCCGGAACACTGAAGCTTTCTTT. Translating gives CASSPVGQGRNTEAFF. The V and J genes are TRBV19 and TRBJ1-1; maybe TRBD1 (5 bases). Between the trimmed V and J ends, which lost 6 bases and 1 base, there was a span of 18 bases. This CDR3 is 16 amino acids long. Germline CDR1 and CDR2: LNHDA and SQIVND (reference sequence).

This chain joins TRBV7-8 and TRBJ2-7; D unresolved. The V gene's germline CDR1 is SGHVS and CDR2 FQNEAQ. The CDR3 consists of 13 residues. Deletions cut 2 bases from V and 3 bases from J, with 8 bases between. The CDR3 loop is CASSLTGGYEQYF. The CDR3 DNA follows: TGTGCCAGCAGCTTAACCGGCGGCTACGAGCAGTACTTC.

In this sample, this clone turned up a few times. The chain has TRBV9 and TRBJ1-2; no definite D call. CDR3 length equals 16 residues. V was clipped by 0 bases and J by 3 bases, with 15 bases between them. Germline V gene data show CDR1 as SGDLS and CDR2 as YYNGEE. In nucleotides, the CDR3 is TGTGCCAGCAGCGTAGACCCCACGGGCGGCCACTATGGCTACACCTTC. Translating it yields CASSVDPTGGHYGYTF.

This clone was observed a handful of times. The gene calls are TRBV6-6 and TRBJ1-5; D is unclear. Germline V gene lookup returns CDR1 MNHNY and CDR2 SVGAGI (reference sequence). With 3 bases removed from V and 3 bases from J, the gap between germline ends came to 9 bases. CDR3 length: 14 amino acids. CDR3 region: CASSYNWVNQPQHF. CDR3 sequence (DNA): TGTGCCAGCAGTTATAATTGGGTCAATCAGCCCCAGCATTTT.

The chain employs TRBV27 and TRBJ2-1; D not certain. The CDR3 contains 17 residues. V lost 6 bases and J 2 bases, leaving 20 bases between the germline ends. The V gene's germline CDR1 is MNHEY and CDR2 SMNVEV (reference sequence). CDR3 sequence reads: CASSFKDGPTPYNEQFF. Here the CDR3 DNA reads TGTGCCAGCAGCTTCAAGGACGGGCCGACCCCCTACAATGAGCAGTTCTTC.